One sample yielded the 20 T cell receptor beta chains listed below, sequenced in a study of shared clonotypes between healthy human individuals. Measured with immunoSEQ multiplex PCR; TCRdb has only the in-frame clones, and not every one. The data contain millions of clones, just over 90% of them singletons. Material: naive CD4+ T cells from PBMCs. Documented subset: CD45RA+ positively selected. These TCRs come from a man aged 18-30 years in good health. Some clones in this sample may be carry-over from other donors' samples.

This clone came up a few times. CDR3 amino acids: CAGSEISNQPQHF. The CDR3, as DNA: TGTGCGGGTTCGGAAATTAGCAATCAGCCCCAGCATTTT. The chain recombines TRBV28 with TRBJ1-5; D ambiguous. This CDR3 has 13 amino acids. Germline V gene sequence: CDR1 MDHEN, CDR2 SYDVKM.

The rearrangement links TRBV2 to TRBJ2-5, with TRBD1 identical over 9 bases. The germline V gene encodes CDR1 SNHLY and CDR2 FYNNEI. J was trimmed by 4 bases and V by 9 bases; bases with no gene match: 3. The CDR3 is made up of 12 amino acids. The CDR3 reads CARTDRGETQYF. The CDR3 nucleotides read TGTGCCAGGACGGACAGGGGAGAGACCCAGTACTTC.

V is TRBV29-1 and J is TRBJ2-3, with 8 positions matching TRBD1. Trimming took 7 bases from V and 5 from J; bases not matched to a gene: 11. The CDR3 is 14 residues long. Germline values: CDR1 SQVTM, CDR2 ANQGSEA. This chain's CDR3 is CSARDRRYLDTQYF. DNA of the CDR3: TGCAGCGCAAGGGACAGGAGATACCTAGATACGCAGTATTTT.

The CDR3 reads CASSSRSGEQFF. Written as DNA, the CDR3 is TGTGCCAGCAGCTCCCGGTCCGGTGAGCAGTTCTTC. The chain carries TRBV6-5 and TRBJ2-1; no definite D call. Germline CDR1 reads MNHEY; CDR2 reads SVGAGI. The CDR3 consists of 12 residues. Between the trimmed V and J ends, which lost 6 bases and 9 bases, there was a span of 12 bases.

The table lists this clone with a few counts. The rearrangement joins TRBV19 to TRBJ1-2; tentative D call: TRBD1 (5 bases). The CDR3 contains 15 residues. Germline loops: CDR1 LNHDA, CDR2 SQIVND (reference sequence). V gave up 3 bases and J gave up 0 bases, with 11 bases separating them. As DNA, the CDR3 is TGTGCCAGTAGTATGCCGCAGGGAGCTAACTATGGCTACACCTTC. Its translation: CASSMPQGANYGYTF.

The chain employs TRBV19 and TRBJ1-1, with no clear D. The CDR3 contains 14 residues. Trimming shortened V by 4 bases and J by 4 bases, and 13 bases separated the two germline ends. Germline lookup yields CDR1 LNHDA and CDR2 SQIVND (reference sequence). Here the CDR3 reads CASSNIPPRTEAFF. CDR3 DNA sequence: TGTGCCAGTAGTAATATCCCTCCCCGCACTGAAGCTTTCTTT.

The chain is built from TRBV7-3 and TRBJ2-3; perhaps TRBD2 as D (6 bases). This CDR3 has 15 residues. V was cut by 4 bases and J by 8 bases, with 19 bases left in between. Germline assignment: CDR1 SGHTA and CDR2 FQGTGA. The CDR3 coding sequence is TGTGCCAGCAGCTGGGGGGTGACTAGTGGGGTTACGCAGTATTTT. Translation: CASSWGVTSGVTQYF.

V gene TRBV5-1 combines with J gene TRBJ2-5; TRBD1 matches 7 bases. After removal of 4 bases from V and 1 base from J, the junction contained 13 bases not matched to a gene. CDR3 length: 17 residues. Germline values: CDR1 SGHRS, CDR2 YFSETQ. Here the CDR3 DNA reads TGCGCCAGCAGCCCCTCGGGTACAGGGGTAATCCAAGAGACCCAGTACTTC. This gives the protein CASSPSGTGVIQETQYF. Filled out from reference TRBV5-1 and TRBJ2-5, the complete variable domain reads KAGVTQTPRYLIKTRGQQVTLSCSPISGHRSVSWYQQTPGQGLQFLFEYFSETQRNKGNFPGRFSGRQFSNSRSEMNVSTLELGDSALYLCASSPSGTGVIQETQYFGPGTRLLVL.

J is TRBJ1-5 and V is TRBV30; 9 positions agree with TRBD1. From germline, CDR1 is GTSNPN and CDR2 SVGIG (reference sequence). After removal of 1 base from V and 7 bases from J, the junction contained 5 bases not matched to a gene. The CDR3 length is 14 residues. CDR3 in amino acids: CAWSADRGEQPQHF. CDR3 bases: TGTGCCTGGAGTGCCGACAGGGGGGAACAGCCCCAGCATTTT. Complete variable domain (other parts from reference TRBV30 and TRBJ1-5): SQTIHQWPATLVQPVGSPLSLECTVEGTSNPNLYWYRQAAGRGLQLLFYSVGIGQISSEVPQNLSASRPQDRQFILSSKKLLLSDSGFYLCAWSADRGEQPQHFGDGTRLSIL.

The chain combines TRBV19 with TRBJ2-2; tentatively, D is TRBD2 (5 bases). Germline V lookup: CDR1 LNHDA, CDR2 SQIVND (reference sequence). V was shortened by 5 bases and J by 7 bases, with 8 bases between the two germline ends. The CDR3 has 12 amino acids. The CDR3 DNA follows: TGTGCCAGTAGTGTCGGGGTCGGGGAGCTGTTTTTT. This gives the protein CASSVGVGELFF.

The V gene is TRBV28, the J gene TRBJ2-1; TRBD2 aligns across 11 bases. Unmatched junction bases numbered 19, after V lost 2 bases and J lost 1 base. The V gene's germline CDR1 is MDHEN and CDR2 SYDVKM. The CDR3 is 22 amino acids. The CDR3, as DNA: TGTGCCAGCAGTTTAATGTGGTACTCCTTGGGGACTAGCGGATCATCCTACAATGAGCAGTTCTTC. As protein: CASSLMWYSLGTSGSSYNEQFF.

The sample holds one count of this clone. J is TRBJ2-5 and V is TRBV5-1; D remains unclear. This CDR3 comprises 14 residues. V lost 1 base, J lost 7 bases, and 14 bases lay in between. Germline CDR1 is SGHRS and CDR2 is YFSETQ. The CDR3: CASSLQGGTGTQYF. As DNA, the CDR3 is TGCGCCAGCAGCTTGCAAGGCGGCACGGGGACCCAGTACTTC.

The chain couples TRBV7-3 to TRBJ2-5, with 12 positions matching TRBD2. V trimming: 5 bases; J trimming: 4 bases; junction bases outside the gene matches: 5. This CDR3 contains 15 residues. CDR1 SGHTA and CDR2 FQGTGA come from the germline V gene. As DNA, the CDR3 is TGTGCCAGCAGCCCACTAGCGGGAGGCGGAGAGACCCAGTACTTC. It is translated as CASSPLAGGGETQYF. Drawing the rest from reference TRBV7-3 and TRBJ2-5, the complete variable domain is GAGVSQTPSNKVTEKGKYVELRCDPISGHTALYWYRQSLGQGPEFLIYFQGTGAADDSGLPNDRFFAVRPEGSVSTLKIQRTERGDSAVYLCASSPLAGGGETQYFGPGTRLLVL.

The V and J genes are TRBV7-2 and TRBJ2-3, with D maybe TRBD2 (5 bases). The CDR3 extends over 15 amino acids. Germline CDR1 SGHTA, CDR2 FQGNSA. With 0 bases removed from V and 4 bases from J, the gap between germline ends came to 11 bases. The CDR3 sequence: CASSLAGGSSDTQYF. CDR3 nucleotide sequence: TGTGCCAGCAGCTTAGCGGGTGGGAGCTCAGATACGCAGTATTTT.

The chain combines TRBV19 with TRBJ2-3; possible D gene TRBD2, 5 bases. V lost 3 bases, J lost 5 bases, and 12 bases lay in between. The CDR3 contains 14 residues. Germline V lookup: CDR1 LNHDA, CDR2 SQIVND (reference sequence). Written as DNA, the CDR3 is TGTGCCAGTAGTATGTCCCAACGGGGAGATACGCAGTATTTT. It translates to CASSMSQRGDTQYF.

CDR3 in amino acids: CASSGRLAGGSELFF. As DNA, the CDR3 is TGTGCCAGCAGCGGGAGACTAGCGGGGGGCTCGGAGCTGTTTTTT. The rearrangement uses TRBV9 and TRBJ2-2, with TRBD2 identical over 13 bases. Germline V gene sequence: CDR1 SGDLS, CDR2 YYNGEE. CDR3 length: 15 amino acids. The V segment lost 3 bases and the J segment 10 bases; nucleotides outside the gene matches: 6.

V usage is TRBV5-4 and J usage is TRBJ2-1, with 9 bases aligning to TRBD1. CDR1 is SGHNT and CDR2 is YYREEE in the germline V gene (reference sequence). This CDR3 has 15 amino acids. The V gene end was trimmed by 3 bases and the J gene end by 8 bases; junction bases not matched to a gene: 9. Here the CDR3 reads CASSSTGTGTHEQFF. CDR3 bases: TGTGCCAGCAGCTCGACCGGGACAGGGACCCATGAGCAGTTCTTC.

The chain is built from TRBV15 and TRBJ2-5; TRBD2 might be the D (5 bases). Germline lookup yields CDR1 LNHNV and CDR2 YYDKDF (reference sequence). V lost 5 bases, J lost 4 bases, and 20 bases lay in between. The CDR3 covers 16 residues. Here the CDR3 reads CATSGGLGVTGETQYF. The CDR3 nucleotides are TGTGCCACCAGCGGAGGTTTGGGTGTAACCGGAGAGACCCAGTACTTC.

V usage is TRBV7-3 and J usage is TRBJ2-1; D possibly corresponds to TRBD2 (6 bases). Germline CDR1 SGHTA, CDR2 FQGTGA. Trimming pared 5 bases from V and 1 base from J, leaving 12 bases between. This CDR3 spans 15 amino acids. CDR3 nucleotides: TGTGCCAGCAGCAAGGGAGGTGGGTCCTACAATGAGCAGTTCTTC. Protein sequence: CASSKGGGSYNEQFF.

V is TRBV11-3 and J is TRBJ2-5; 8 positions agree with TRBD1. Germline CDR1 SGHNT, CDR2 YENEEA. The CDR3 totals 16 residues. V lost 1 base, J lost 1 base, and 5 bases stayed unmatched. CDR3 loop: CASSLGRTGTQETQYF. The CDR3 bases are TGTGCCAGCAGCTTAGGACGGACAGGGACCCAAGAGACCCAGTACTTC.